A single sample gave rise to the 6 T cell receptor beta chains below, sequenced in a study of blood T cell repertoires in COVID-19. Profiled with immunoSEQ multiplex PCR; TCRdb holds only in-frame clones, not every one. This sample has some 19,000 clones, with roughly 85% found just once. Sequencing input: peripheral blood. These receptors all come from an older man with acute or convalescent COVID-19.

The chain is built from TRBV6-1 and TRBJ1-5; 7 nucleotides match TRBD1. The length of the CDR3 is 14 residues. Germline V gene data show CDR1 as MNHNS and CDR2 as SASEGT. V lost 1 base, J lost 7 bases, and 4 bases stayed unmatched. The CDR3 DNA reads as TGTGCCAGCAGTGAAGAACAGGGGCCCCAGCCCCAGCATTTT. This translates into CASSEEQGPQPQHF.

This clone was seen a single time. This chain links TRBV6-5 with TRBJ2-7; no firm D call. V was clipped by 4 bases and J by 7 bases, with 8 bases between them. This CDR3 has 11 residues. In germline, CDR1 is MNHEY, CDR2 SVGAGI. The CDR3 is CASSSPREQYF. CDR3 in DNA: TGTGCCAGCAGTTCCCCGCGGGAGCAGTACTTC.

The CDR3 DNA reads TGTGCCAGCAGCCCAGGGACTAGCGGCTACGGAAGGTTCTTC. Its translation: CASSPGTSGYGRFF. The chain combines TRBV27 with TRBJ2-1; 11 bases align to TRBD2. CDR3 length: 14 amino acids. Germline CDR1 is MNHEY and CDR2 is SMNVEV (reference sequence). J was trimmed by 15 bases and V by 6 bases; bases with no gene match: 13.

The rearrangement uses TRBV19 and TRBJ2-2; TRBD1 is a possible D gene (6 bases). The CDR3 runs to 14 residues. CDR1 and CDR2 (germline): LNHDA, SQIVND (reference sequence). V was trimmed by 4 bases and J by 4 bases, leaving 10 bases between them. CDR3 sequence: CASSTGASTGELFF. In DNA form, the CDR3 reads TGTGCCAGTAGTACAGGGGCGTCCACCGGGGAGCTGTTTTTT.

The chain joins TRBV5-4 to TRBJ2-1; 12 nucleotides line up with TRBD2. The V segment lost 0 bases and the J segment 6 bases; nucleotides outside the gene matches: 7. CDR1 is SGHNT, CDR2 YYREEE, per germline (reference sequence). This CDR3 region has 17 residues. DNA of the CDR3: TGTGCCAGCAGCTTGGCCGGGAGACTAGCGGGGGTCAATGAGCAGTTCTTC. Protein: CASSLAGRLAGVNEQFF.

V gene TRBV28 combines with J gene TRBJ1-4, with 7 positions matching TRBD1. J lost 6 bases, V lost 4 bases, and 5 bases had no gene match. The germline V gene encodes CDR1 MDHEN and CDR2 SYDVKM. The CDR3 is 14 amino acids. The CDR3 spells CASSSTGLDEKLFF. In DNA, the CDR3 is TGTGCCAGCAGTTCGACAGGGTTGGATGAAAAACTGTTTTTT.